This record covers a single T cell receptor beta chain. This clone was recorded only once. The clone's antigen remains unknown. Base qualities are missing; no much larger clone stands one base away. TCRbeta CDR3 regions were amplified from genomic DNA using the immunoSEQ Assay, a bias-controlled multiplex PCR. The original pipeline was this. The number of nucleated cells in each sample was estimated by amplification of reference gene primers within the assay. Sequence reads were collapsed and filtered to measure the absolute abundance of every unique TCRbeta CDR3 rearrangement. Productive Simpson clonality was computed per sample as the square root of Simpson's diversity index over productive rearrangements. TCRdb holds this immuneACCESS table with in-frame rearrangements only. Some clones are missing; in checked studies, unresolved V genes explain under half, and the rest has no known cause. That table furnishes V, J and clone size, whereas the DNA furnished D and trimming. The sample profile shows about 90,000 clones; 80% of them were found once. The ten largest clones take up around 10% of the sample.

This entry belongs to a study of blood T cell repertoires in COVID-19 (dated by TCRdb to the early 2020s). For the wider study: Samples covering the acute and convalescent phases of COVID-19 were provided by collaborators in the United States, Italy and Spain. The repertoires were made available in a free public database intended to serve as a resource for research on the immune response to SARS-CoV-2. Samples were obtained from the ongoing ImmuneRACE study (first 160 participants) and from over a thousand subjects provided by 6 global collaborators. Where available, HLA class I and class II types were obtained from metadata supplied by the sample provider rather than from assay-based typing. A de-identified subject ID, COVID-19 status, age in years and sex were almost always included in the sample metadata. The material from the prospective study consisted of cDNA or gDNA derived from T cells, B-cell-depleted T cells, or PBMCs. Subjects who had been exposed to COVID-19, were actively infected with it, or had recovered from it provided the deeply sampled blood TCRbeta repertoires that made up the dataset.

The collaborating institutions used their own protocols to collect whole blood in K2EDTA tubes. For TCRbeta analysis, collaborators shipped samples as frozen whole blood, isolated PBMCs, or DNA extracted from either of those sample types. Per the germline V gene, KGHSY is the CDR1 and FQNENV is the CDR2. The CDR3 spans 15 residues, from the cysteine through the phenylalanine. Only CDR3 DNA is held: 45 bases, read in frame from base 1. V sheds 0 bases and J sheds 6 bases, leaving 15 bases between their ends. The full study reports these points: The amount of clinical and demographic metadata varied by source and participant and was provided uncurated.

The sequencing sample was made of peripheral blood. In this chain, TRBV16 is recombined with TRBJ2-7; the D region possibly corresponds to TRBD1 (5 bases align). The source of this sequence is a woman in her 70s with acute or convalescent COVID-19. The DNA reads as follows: TGTGCCAGCAGCCAATCGTTGCAGGGATTGGGCGAGCAGTACTTC. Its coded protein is CASSQSLQGLGEQYF.